The 22 T cell receptor beta chains in this list originate from one sample, sequenced in a study of early stage breast cancer tumors. Produced via immunoSEQ multiplex PCR; TCRdb's table is partial and in-frame only. The sample contains about 69,000 clones, around 80% of which appear only once. Material: blood. The receptors were gathered from a person aged 35-50 years with breast cancer.

This clone was seen more than once but under ten times. This rearrangement joins TRBV19 to TRBJ1-1, with D possibly TRBD1 on 5 matching bases. Trimming took 9 bases from V and 5 from J, leaving 13 bases between them. Germline values: CDR1 LNHDA, CDR2 SQIVND (reference sequence). This CDR3 spans 12 amino acids. The CDR3 DNA is TGTGCCAGCCAAAGGGGAGGGACTGAAGCTTTCTTT. Protein sequence: CASQRGGTEAFF. Together with reference TRBV19 and TRBJ1-1, the CDR3 gives the full variable domain: DGGITQSPKYLFRKEGQNVTLSCEQNLNHDAMYWYRQDPGQGLRLIYYSQIVNDFQKGDIAEGYSVSREKKESFPLTVTSAQKNPTAFYLCASQRGGTEAFFGQGTRLTVV.

V and J are TRBV30 and TRBJ1-2; a possible D gene is TRBD1 (6 bases). From germline, CDR1 is GTSNPN and CDR2 SVGIG (reference sequence). CDR3 size: 13 residues. CDR3 protein: CVTGGGDDYGYTF. CDR3 bases: TGTGTGACTGGGGGGGGCGATGACTATGGCTACACCTTC.

The V call is TRBV5-6, the J call TRBJ2-3; D gene ambiguous. V gave up 4 bases and J gave up 7 bases, with 4 bases separating them. The CDR3 is 10 residues long. Germline assignment: CDR1 SGHDT and CDR2 YYEEEE. This chain's CDR3 is CASSPYTQYF. CDR3 coding DNA: TGTGCCAGCAGCCCTTATACGCAGTATTTT.

This clone was detected once. The chain carries TRBV7-9 and TRBJ1-1; D gene uncertain. Trimming removed 1 base from V and 3 bases from J, with 3 bases in between. Germline CDR1 SEHNR, CDR2 FQNEAQ (reference sequence). There are 12 residues in the CDR3. The CDR3 sequence is CASSLVDTEAFF. The CDR3 region has the DNA TGTGCCAGCAGCTTAGTGGACACTGAAGCTTTCTTT.

The chain recombines TRBV6-5 with TRBJ2-7; TRBD1 aligns across 7 bases. The CDR3 has 15 residues. The V gene end was trimmed by 6 bases and the J gene end by 4 bases; junction bases not matched to a gene: 12. Germline V CDR1 and CDR2: MNHEY, SVGAGI. The CDR3 bases are TGTGCCAGCAGGCGGACCGGGACAGACCTTTACGAGCAGTACTTC. Translating gives CASRRTGTDLYEQYF.

This rearrangement joins TRBV28 to TRBJ2-2; D assignment may be TRBD1 or TRBD2 (5 bases each). The length of the CDR3 is 16 residues. The germline gives CDR1 MDHEN, CDR2 SYDVKM. Trimming left V 2 bases short and J 5 bases short, with 15 bases between. The CDR3 protein is CASSLIEGPATGELFF. CDR3 bases: TGTGCCAGCAGTTTAATTGAGGGGCCTGCGACCGGGGAGCTGTTTTTT.

The V call is TRBV5-1, the J call TRBJ1-5, with TRBD1 matching over 9 bases. The CDR3 runs to 15 residues. Losses at the gene ends were 4 bases for V and 5 bases for J; bases not matched to a gene: 7. In germline, CDR1 is SGHRS, CDR2 YFSETQ. The CDR3 nucleotides read TGCGCCAGCAGCCCTGACAGGGGGTGGGATCAGCCCCAGCATTTT. Translated, it gives CASSPDRGWDQPQHF.

The CDR3 spells CAWSVLVGGTQYF. CDR3 DNA sequence: TGTGCCTGGAGTGTACTAGTTGGGGGGACCCAGTACTTC. The chain has TRBV30 and TRBJ2-5; D assignment may be TRBD1 or TRBD2 (5 bases each). The V end lost 0 bases, the J end lost 7 bases, and 12 bases lay between the germline ends. Germline V CDR1 and CDR2: GTSNPN, SVGIG (reference sequence). This CDR3 is 13 amino acids long.

The rearrangement joins TRBV28 to TRBJ2-1, with D possibly being TRBD1 or TRBD2 (5 bases each). This CDR3 has 14 amino acids. V was pared by 3 bases and J by 8 bases, with 14 bases between. Germline CDR1 reads MDHEN; CDR2 reads SYDVKM. The CDR3 DNA reads as TGTGCCAGCAGTTTCTTGAGGGGATTGGATGAGCAGTTCTTC. Its translation: CASSFLRGLDEQFF.

The chain has TRBV5-4 and TRBJ2-5; no firm D call. The germline V gene encodes CDR1 SGHNT and CDR2 YYREEE (reference sequence). V was clipped by 2 bases and J by 1 base, with 6 bases between them. The CDR3 has 13 residues. The CDR3 here is CASSFGGQETQYF. DNA for the CDR3: TGTGCCAGCAGCTTCGGCGGCCAAGAGACCCAGTACTTC.

The rearrangement uses TRBV5-1 and TRBJ2-5; 9 bases fit TRBD1. Per germline, CDR1 SGHRS and CDR2 YFSETQ. Trimming took 4 bases from V and 4 from J; bases not matched to a gene: 2. The CDR3 has 13 residues. The CDR3 loop reads CASSTGQGETQYF. The CDR3 DNA reads as TGCGCCAGCAGCACGGGACAGGGAGAGACCCAGTACTTC.

In this sample, this clone turned up a few times. The rearrangement joins TRBV19 to TRBJ1-2; possibly TRBD1 for D (6 bases). The V end was cut by 5 bases, the J end by 4 bases, with 17 bases between. Germline V lookup: CDR1 LNHDA, CDR2 SQIVND (reference sequence). The CDR3 is 15 residues long. The CDR3 loop reads CASSLSDSSIYGYTF. As DNA, the CDR3 is TGTGCCAGTAGTCTTTCGGACAGTTCGATCTATGGCTACACCTTC.

The chain is built from TRBV4-1 and TRBJ1-5; no clear D gene. Germline CDR1 is MGHRA and CDR2 is YSYEKL. CDR3 size: 14 residues. V lost 1 base, J lost 3 bases, and 7 bases lay in between. CDR3 nucleotides: TGCGCCAGCAGCCAAGTGAGTTCCAATCAGCCCCAGCATTTT. Its protein is CASSQVSSNQPQHF.

This chain joins TRBV25-1 and TRBJ2-3, with 10 bases identical to TRBD2. The germline CDR1 and CDR2 sequences are MGHDK and SYGVNS. With 3 bases clipped from V and 0 bases from J, the junction kept 3 bases outside the gene matches. The CDR3 totals 16 residues. The CDR3 reads CASSEWTSGSTDTQYF. In DNA, the CDR3 is TGTGCCAGCAGTGAGTGGACTAGCGGAAGCACAGATACGCAGTATTTT.

The genes are TRBV29-1 and TRBJ2-1; 9 positions match TRBD2. Germline lookup yields CDR1 SQVTM and CDR2 ANQGSEA. V was clipped by 4 bases and J by 0 bases; unmatched bases: 4. The CDR3 has 15 residues. The CDR3 here is CSVVAGVYSYNEQFF. The CDR3 DNA sequence: TGCAGCGTTGTAGCGGGAGTATACTCCTACAATGAGCAGTTCTTC.

In nucleotides, the CDR3 is TGTGCCAGCAGTTACTCGCCACAGGGGGCTCAGTCACCCCTCCACTTT. This gives the protein CASSYSPQGAQSPLHF. This chain connects TRBV6-5 to TRBJ1-6; 9 bases are a match to TRBD1. The CDR3 covers 16 residues. The V gene's germline CDR1 is MNHEY and CDR2 SVGAGI. J gave up 10 bases and V 0 bases, and 7 bases lay outside the gene matches.

The V gene is TRBV6-5, the J gene TRBJ1-5; D gene unclear. The V end lost 10 bases, the J end lost 1 base, and 11 bases lay between the germline ends. Germline V lookup: CDR1 MNHEY, CDR2 SVGAGI. There are 13 residues in the CDR3. The CDR3: CATAVFSNQPQHF. The CDR3, as DNA: TGTGCCACCGCGGTTTTCAGCAATCAGCCCCAGCATTTT.

To note about this clone: One junction end disagrees with the germline gene, perhaps due to a read error. The J gene is TRBJ2-1, the V gene TRBV7-7; D remains ambiguous. CDR3 length equals 15 residues. Germline V gene data show CDR1 as SSHAT and CDR2 as FNYEAQ (reference sequence). In DNA form, the CDR3 reads TGTGCTAGCAGCTTAGCCGAGAGCTCCTACAATGAGCAGTTCTTC. Translated: CASSLAESSYNEQFF. Looking up the rest from reference TRBV7-7 and TRBJ2-1 gives the full variable domain: GAGVSQSPRYKVTKRGQDVTLRCDPISSHATLYWYQQALGQGPEFLTYFNYEAQPDKSGLPSDRFSAERPEGSISTLTIQRTEQRDSAMYRCASSLAESSYNEQFFGPGTRLTVL.

V usage is TRBV28 and J usage is TRBJ1-5; 9 nucleotides match TRBD1. This CDR3 spans 17 amino acids. The germline gives CDR1 MDHEN, CDR2 SYDVKM. V gave up 2 bases and J gave up 2 bases; unmatched junction bases: 7. The CDR3 is CASSLVQGARRNQPQHF. The DNA for the CDR3 is TGTGCCAGCAGTTTAGTACAGGGGGCTAGGCGCAATCAGCCCCAGCATTTT.

The V call is TRBV10-3, the J call TRBJ2-5; D gene ambiguous. The CDR3 covers 11 residues. Germline V gives CDR1 ENHRY, CDR2 SYGVKD. V was trimmed by 0 bases and J by 4 bases, leaving 0 bases between them. CDR3 in DNA: TGTGCCATCAGTGAGTCAGAGACCCAGTACTTC. Translating it yields CAISESETQYF.

The V call is TRBV10-3, the J call TRBJ2-7; 8 nucleotides agree with TRBD2. CDR3 length: 15 amino acids. Germline V lookup: CDR1 ENHRY, CDR2 SYGVKD. Trimming cost V 2 bases and J 5 bases; bases outside gene matches: 8. CDR3 DNA: TGTGCCATCAGTGAGCCTAGCGGGCGGTCCAACGAGCAGTACTTC. Its protein is CAISEPSGRSNEQYF.

The rearrangement joins TRBV5-1 to TRBJ2-7, with 7 bases matching TRBD2. The CDR3 sequence is 15 residues long. Per the germline V gene, CDR1 is SGHRS and CDR2 is YFSETQ. V trimming: 4 bases; J trimming: 4 bases; junction bases outside the gene matches: 11. This CDR3 reads CASSPRAGPLYEQYF. CDR3 coding DNA: TGCGCCAGCAGCCCTAGAGCGGGGCCTTTATACGAGCAGTACTTC.